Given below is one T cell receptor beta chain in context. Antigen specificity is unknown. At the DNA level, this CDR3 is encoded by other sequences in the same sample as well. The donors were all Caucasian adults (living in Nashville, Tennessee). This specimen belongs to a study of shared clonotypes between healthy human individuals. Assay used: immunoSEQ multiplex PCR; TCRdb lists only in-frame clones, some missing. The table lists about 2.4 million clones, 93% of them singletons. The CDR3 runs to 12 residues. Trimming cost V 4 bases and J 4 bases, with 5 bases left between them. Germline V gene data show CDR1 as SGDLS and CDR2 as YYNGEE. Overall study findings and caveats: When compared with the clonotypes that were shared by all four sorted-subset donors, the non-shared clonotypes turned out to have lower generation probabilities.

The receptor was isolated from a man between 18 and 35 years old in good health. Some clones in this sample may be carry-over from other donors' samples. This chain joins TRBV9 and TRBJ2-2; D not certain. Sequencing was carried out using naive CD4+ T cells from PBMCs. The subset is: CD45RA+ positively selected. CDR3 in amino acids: CASSPFTGELFF. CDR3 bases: TGTGCCAGCAGCCCATTCACCGGGGAGCTGTTTTTT. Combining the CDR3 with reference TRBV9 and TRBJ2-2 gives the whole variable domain DSGVTQTPKHLITATGQRVTLRCSPRSGDLSVYWYQQSLDQGLQFLIQYYNGEERAKGNILERFSAQQFPDLHSELNLSSLELGDSALYFCASSPFTGELFFGEGSRLTVL.